This passage covers 11 T cell receptor beta chains from one sample sequenced in a study of CD8+ T cells in alopecia areata. Sequencing relied on a cDNA template that was reverse transcribed from extracted RNA. Some clones are missing from TCRdb's copy, which holds only in-frame ones; the method was immunoSEQ multiplex PCR. Among about 180,000 clones listed, roughly 60% were seen once. The sequencing used CD4+ T cells sorted from blood, collected at week 0. These receptor sequences come from a human donor with alopecia areata.

This rearrangement joins TRBV7-2 to TRBJ2-4; TRBD1 is a possible D gene (6 bases). CDR3 length: 14 amino acids. Trimming removed 5 bases from V and 6 bases from J, with 14 bases in between. Germline loops: CDR1 SGHTA, CDR2 FQGNSA. CDR3 coding DNA: TGTGCCAGCAGCCAAGGGGGAGTTATAAACATTCAGTACTTC. It is translated as CASSQGGVINIQYF.

The chain combines TRBV30 with TRBJ1-2, with 12 nucleotides matching TRBD1. This CDR3 comprises 14 residues. The germline CDR1 and CDR2 sequences are GTSNPN and SVGIG (reference sequence). V gave up 7 bases and J gave up 4 bases; unmatched junction bases: 7. The DNA for the CDR3 is TGTGCCTCGAACCGGGACAGGGGGCTCTATGGCTACACCTTC. Translation gives CASNRDRGLYGYTF.

The V and J genes are TRBV30 and TRBJ2-7; maybe TRBD1 (6 bases). Germline-derived CDR1 and CDR2 are GTSNPN and SVGIG (reference sequence). The CDR3 is made up of 11 amino acids. V was shortened by 6 bases and J by 3 bases, with 9 bases between the two germline ends. CDR3 region: CACRQVYEQYF. The CDR3 bases are TGTGCCTGTAGACAGGTCTACGAGCAGTACTTC.

The chain has TRBV28 and TRBJ1-2; no clear D gene. The CDR3 has 14 amino acids. Germline V lookup: CDR1 MDHEN, CDR2 SYDVKM. Trimming left V 2 bases short and J 0 bases short, with 7 bases between. DNA for the CDR3: TGTGCCAGCAGTTTACTGGATTCTAACTATGGCTACACCTTC. Its protein is CASSLLDSNYGYTF.

The chain couples TRBV29-1 to TRBJ1-4; D is unresolved. Trimming shortened V by 4 bases and J by 2 bases, and 11 bases separated the two germline ends. The CDR3 runs 14 residues. Germline CDR1 is SQVTM and CDR2 is ANQGSEA. The CDR3 coding sequence is TGCAGCGTTGTATTTGGGTCGACTAATGAAAAACTGTTTTTT. Protein: CSVVFGSTNEKLFF.

This clone was recorded at least ten times. The chain links TRBV7-2 to TRBJ2-5; D tentatively reads TRBD1 or TRBD2 (5 bases each). CDR3 length: 14 amino acids. The germline gives CDR1 SGHTA, CDR2 FQGNSA. The V gene lost 4 bases and the J gene lost 1 base, with 10 bases spanning the gap. The CDR3: CASSSPGPQETQYF. The CDR3 nucleotides read TGTGCCAGCAGCTCACCGGGACCCCAAGAGACCCAGTACTTC.

V is TRBV10-3 and J is TRBJ2-4; TRBD1 agrees at 7 bases. V was clipped by 11 bases and J by 5 bases; unmatched bases: 6. Germline-derived CDR1 and CDR2 are ENHRY and SYGVKD. CDR3 size: 12 residues. The CDR3 nucleotides read TGTGCCTCACAGGGGACAGAAAACATTCAGTACTTC. Translating gives CASQGTENIQYF.

This clone was observed many times. This chain connects TRBV7-6 to TRBJ2-3, with 10 bases fitting TRBD1. The CDR3 is 16 amino acids. Germline assignment: CDR1 SGHVS and CDR2 FNYEAQ. The J segment lost 5 bases and the V segment lost 2 bases, leaving 7 bases of the junction unmatched. The DNA for the CDR3 is TGTGCCAGCAGCTTATCGCTTGGACAGGGGGAAGATACGCAGTATTTT. This translates into CASSLSLGQGEDTQYF.

V is TRBV29-1 and J is TRBJ2-3, with 8 bases identical to TRBD1. The V gene's germline CDR1 is SQVTM and CDR2 ANQGSEA. V shed 7 bases, J shed 1 base, and the junction held 7 bases outside the gene matches. The CDR3 loop spans 14 amino acids. The CDR3 sequence is CSALGQGGTDTQYF. The CDR3 DNA sequence: TGCAGCGCCCTCGGACAGGGTGGCACAGATACGCAGTATTTT.

This sequence joins TRBV29-1 and TRBJ1-1, with a possible D match to TRBD1 (5 bases). CDR1 is SQVTM, CDR2 ANQGSEA, per germline. V lost 3 bases to trimming and J lost 5 bases, with 13 bases between them. The CDR3 totals 13 residues. The CDR3 sequence: CSVDHPRGTEAFF. The CDR3 DNA sequence: TGCAGCGTTGACCACCCCCGGGGGACTGAAGCTTTCTTT.

This clone occurred once. V and J are TRBV6-1 and TRBJ1-2; 7 bases are shared with TRBD1. Germline CDR1 MNHNS, CDR2 SASEGT. Trimming at V came to 6 bases and at J to 2 bases, leaving 6 bases not matched to a gene. The CDR3 runs to 14 residues. CDR3 bases: TGTGCCAGCAGGAAAACGGGACAGAACTATGGCTACACCTTC. It codes for CASRKTGQNYGYTF.